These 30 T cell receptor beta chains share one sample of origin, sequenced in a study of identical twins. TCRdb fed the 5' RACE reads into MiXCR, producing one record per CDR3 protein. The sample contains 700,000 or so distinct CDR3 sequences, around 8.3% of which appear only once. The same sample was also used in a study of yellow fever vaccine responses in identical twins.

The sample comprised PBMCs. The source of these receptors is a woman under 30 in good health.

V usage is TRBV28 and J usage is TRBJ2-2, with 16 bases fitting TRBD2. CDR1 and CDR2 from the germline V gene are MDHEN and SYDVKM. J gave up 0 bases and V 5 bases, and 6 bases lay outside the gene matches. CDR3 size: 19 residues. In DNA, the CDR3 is TGTGCCAGCAGTGCCCCGGGACTAGCGGGAGGGCCGAACACCGGGGAGCTGTTTTTT. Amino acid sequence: CASSAPGLAGGPNTGELFF. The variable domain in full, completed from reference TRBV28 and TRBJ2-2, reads DVKVTQSSRYLVKRTGEKVFLECVQDMDHENMFWYRQDPGLGLRLIYFSYDVKMKEKGDIPEGYSVSREKKERFSLILESASTNQTSMYLCASSAPGLAGGPNTGELFFGEGSRLTVL.

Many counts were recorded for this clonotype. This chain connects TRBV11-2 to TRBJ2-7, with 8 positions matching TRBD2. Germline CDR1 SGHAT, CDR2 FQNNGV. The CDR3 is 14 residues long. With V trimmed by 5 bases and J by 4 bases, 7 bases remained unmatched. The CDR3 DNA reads TGTGCCAGCAGCCCCCGGGGGGGGGTTTACGAGCAGTACTTC. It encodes CASSPRGGVYEQYF. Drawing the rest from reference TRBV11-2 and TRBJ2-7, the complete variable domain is EAGVAQSPRYKIIEKRQSVAFWCNPISGHATLYWYQQILGQGPKLLIQFQNNGVVDDSQLPKDRFSAERLKGVDSTLKIQPAKLEDSAVYLCASSPRGGVYEQYFGPGTRLTVT.

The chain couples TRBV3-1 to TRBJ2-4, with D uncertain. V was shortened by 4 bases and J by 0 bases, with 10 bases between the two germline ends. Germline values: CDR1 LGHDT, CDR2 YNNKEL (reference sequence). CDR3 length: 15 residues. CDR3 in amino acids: CASSRTTLAKNIQYF. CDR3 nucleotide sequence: TGTGCCAGCAGCCGAACTACTTTAGCCAAAAACATTCAGTACTTC.

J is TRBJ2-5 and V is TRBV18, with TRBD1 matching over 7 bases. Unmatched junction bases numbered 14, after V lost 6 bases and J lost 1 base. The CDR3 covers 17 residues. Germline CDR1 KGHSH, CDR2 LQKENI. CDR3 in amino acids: CASSLLIPGQIQETQYF. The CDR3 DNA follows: TGTGCCAGCTCCCTATTAATTCCGGGACAGATCCAAGAGACCCAGTACTTC.

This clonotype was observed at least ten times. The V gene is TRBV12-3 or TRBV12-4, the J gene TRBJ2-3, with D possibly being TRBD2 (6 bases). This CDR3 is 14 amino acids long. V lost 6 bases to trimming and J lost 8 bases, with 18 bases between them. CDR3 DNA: TGTGCCAGCAGCCCCGGGGGTAGCAAGGTTACGCAGTATTTT. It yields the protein CASSPGGSKVTQYF.

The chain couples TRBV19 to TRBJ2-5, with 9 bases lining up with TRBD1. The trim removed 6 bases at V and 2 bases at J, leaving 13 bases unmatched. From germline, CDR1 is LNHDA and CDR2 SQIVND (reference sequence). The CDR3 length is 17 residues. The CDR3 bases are TGTGCCAGTAGCCCAAACAATGGACAGGGGACGCAAGAGACCCAGTACTTC. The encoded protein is CASSPNNGQGTQETQYF.

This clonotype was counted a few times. CDR3 sequence: CASSPHRANYGYTF. The CDR3 bases are TGTGCCAGCAGTCCCCACAGGGCTAACTATGGCTACACCTTC. V is TRBV27 and J is TRBJ1-2; tentatively, D is TRBD1 (6 bases). Germline V gene data show CDR1 as MNHEY and CDR2 as SMNVEV (reference sequence). CDR3 length: 14 amino acids. V shed 5 bases and J shed 0 bases, with 10 bases lying between them.

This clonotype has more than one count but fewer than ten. The CDR3 spells CTSSQARSGTGDSSYEQYF. The CDR3 region has the DNA TGCACCAGCAGCCAAGCCCGCTCCGGGACAGGGGATTCCTCCTACGAGCAGTACTTC. The chain uses TRBV1 and TRBJ2-7; TRBD1, the D gene given by the table, was not confirmed from the DNA. TRBV1 corresponds to a pseudogene. The CDR3 is 19 amino acids.

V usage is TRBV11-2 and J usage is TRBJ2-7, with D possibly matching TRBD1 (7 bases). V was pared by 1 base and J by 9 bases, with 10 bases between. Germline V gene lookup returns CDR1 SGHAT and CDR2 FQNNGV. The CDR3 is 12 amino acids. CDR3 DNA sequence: TGTGCCAGCAGCTTAGGACAGGGAGGGCAGTACTTC. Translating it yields CASSLGQGGQYF.

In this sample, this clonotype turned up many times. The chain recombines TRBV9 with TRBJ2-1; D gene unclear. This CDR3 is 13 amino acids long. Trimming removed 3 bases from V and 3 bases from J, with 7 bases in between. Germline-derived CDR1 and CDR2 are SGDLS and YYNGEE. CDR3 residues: CASSAQNYNEQFF. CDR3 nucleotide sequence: TGTGCCAGCAGCGCCCAAAACTACAATGAGCAGTTCTTC.

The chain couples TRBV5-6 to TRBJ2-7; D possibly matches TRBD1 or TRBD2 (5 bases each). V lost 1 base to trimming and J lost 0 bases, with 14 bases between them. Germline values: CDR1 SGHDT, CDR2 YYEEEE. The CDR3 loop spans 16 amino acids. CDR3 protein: CASSLMSGTLSYEQYF. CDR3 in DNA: TGTGCCAGCAGCTTGATGTCGGGGACGCTCTCCTACGAGCAGTACTTC.

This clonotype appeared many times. This CDR3 reads CASIASGKGYTDTQYF. In nucleotides, the CDR3 is TGTGCCAGCATCGCTAGCGGGAAGGGGTACACAGATACGCAGTATTTT. V and J are TRBV12-3 or TRBV12-4 and TRBJ2-3; 9 positions agree with TRBD2. Trimming removed 7 bases from V and 2 bases from J; junction bases left unmatched: 10. CDR3 length: 16 residues.

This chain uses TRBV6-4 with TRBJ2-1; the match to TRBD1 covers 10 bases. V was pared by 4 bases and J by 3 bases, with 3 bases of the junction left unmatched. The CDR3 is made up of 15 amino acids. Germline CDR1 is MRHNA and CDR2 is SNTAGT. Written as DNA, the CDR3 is TGTGCCAGCAGTGCCGGACAGGGGGACTACAATGAGCAGTTCTTC. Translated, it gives CASSAGQGDYNEQFF.

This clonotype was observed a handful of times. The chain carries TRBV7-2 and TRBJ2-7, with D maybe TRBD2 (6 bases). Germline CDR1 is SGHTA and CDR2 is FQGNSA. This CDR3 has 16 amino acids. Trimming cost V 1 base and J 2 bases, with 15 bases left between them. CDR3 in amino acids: CASSLVGGATAYEQYF. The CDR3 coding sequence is TGTGCCAGCAGCTTAGTGGGGGGAGCCACCGCCTACGAGCAGTACTTC. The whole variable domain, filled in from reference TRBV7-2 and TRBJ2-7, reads GAGVSQSPSNKVTEKGKDVELRCDPISGHTALYWYRQSLGQGLEFLIYFQGNSAPDKSGLPSDRFSAERTGGSVSTLTIQRTQQEDSAVYLCASSLVGGATAYEQYFGPGTRLTVT.

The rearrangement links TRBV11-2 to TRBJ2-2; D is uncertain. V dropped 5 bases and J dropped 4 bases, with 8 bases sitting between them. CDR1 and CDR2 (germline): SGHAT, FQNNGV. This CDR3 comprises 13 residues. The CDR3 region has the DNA TGTGCCAGCAGCCCCGAGGCCACCGGGGAGCTGTTTTTT. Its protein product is CASSPEATGELFF. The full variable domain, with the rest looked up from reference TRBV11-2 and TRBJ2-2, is EAGVAQSPRYKIIEKRQSVAFWCNPISGHATLYWYQQILGQGPKLLIQFQNNGVVDDSQLPKDRFSAERLKGVDSTLKIQPAKLEDSAVYLCASSPEATGELFFGEGSRLTVL.

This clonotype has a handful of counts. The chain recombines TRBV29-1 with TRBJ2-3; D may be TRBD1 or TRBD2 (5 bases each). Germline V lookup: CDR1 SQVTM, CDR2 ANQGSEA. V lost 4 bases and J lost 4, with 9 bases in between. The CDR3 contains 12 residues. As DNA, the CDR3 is TGCAGCGTTGCGGGGCCCCCAGATACGCAGTATTTT. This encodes CSVAGPPDTQYF.

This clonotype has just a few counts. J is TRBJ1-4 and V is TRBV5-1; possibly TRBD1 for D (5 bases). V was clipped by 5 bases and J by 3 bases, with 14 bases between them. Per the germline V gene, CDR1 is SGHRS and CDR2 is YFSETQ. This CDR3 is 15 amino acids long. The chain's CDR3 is CASSSNSGPNEKLFF. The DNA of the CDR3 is TGCGCCAGCAGTTCAAACTCGGGACCTAATGAAAAACTGTTTTTT.

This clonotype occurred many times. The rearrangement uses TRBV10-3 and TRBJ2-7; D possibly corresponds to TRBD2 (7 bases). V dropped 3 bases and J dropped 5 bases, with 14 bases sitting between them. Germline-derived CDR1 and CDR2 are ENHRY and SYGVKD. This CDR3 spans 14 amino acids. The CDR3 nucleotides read TGTGCCATCAGTGAAGGTGGGGGGGGCGACGAGCAGTACTTC. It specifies CAISEGGGGDEQYF.

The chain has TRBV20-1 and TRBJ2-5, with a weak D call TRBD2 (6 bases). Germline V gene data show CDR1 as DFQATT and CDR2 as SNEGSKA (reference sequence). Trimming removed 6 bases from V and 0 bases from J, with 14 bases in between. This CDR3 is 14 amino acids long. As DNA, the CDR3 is TGCAGTGCCCCCGGGGCGGGAAACCAAGAGACCCAGTACTTC. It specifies CSAPGAGNQETQYF.

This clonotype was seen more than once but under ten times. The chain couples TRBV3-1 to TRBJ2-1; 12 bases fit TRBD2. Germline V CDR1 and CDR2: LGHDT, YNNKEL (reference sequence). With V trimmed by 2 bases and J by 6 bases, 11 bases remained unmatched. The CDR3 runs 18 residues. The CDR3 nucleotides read TGTGCCAGCAGCCAATCAGCCAGGACTAGCGGGGCTCTCAATGAGCAGTTCTTC. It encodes CASSQSARTSGALNEQFF.

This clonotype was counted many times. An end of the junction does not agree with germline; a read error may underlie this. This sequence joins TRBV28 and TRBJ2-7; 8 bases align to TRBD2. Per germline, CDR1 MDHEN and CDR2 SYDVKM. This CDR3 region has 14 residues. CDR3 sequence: CASKLGLASNEQYF. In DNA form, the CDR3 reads TGTGCCAGCAAACTCGGACTAGCCTCCAACGAGCAGTACTTC.

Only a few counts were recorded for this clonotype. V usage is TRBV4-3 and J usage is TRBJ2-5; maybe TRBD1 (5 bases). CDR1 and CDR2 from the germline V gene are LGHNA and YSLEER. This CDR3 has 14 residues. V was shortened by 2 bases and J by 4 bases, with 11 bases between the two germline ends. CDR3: CASSQFSRGETQYF. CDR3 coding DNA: TGCGCCAGCAGCCAATTTAGTAGGGGAGAGACCCAGTACTTC.

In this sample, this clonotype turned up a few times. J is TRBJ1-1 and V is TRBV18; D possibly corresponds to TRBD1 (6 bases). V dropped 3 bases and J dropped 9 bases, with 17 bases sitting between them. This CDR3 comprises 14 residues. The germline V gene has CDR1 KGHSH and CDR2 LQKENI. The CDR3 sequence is CASSPAPDSVKAFF. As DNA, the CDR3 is TGTGCCAGCTCACCTGCCCCGGACAGTGTAAAAGCTTTCTTT.

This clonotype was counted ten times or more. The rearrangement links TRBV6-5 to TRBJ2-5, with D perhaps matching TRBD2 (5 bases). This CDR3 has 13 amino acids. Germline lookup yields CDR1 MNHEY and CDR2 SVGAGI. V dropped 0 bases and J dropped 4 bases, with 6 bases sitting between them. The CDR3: CASSYSRGETQYF. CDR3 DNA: TGTGCCAGCAGTTACTCTCGGGGAGAGACCCAGTACTTC.

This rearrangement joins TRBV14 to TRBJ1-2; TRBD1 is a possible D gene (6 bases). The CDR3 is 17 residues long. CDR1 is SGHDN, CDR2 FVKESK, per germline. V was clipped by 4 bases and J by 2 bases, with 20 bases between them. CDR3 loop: CASSLRDTEWVNYGYTF. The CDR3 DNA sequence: TGTGCCAGCAGCCTACGGGACACAGAGTGGGTCAACTATGGCTACACCTTC.

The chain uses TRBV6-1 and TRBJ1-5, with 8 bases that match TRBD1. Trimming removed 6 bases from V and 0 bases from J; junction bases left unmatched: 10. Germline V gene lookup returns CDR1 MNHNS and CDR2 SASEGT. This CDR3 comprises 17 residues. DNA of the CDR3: TGTGCCAGCAGGAGGGGACAGGCTCCTTATAGCAATCAGCCCCAGCATTTT. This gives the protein CASRRGQAPYSNQPQHF.

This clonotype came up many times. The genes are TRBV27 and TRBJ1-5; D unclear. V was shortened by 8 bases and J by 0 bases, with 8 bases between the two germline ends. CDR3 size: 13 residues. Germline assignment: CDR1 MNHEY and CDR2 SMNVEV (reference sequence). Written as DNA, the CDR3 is TGTGCCAGCGGGCCTTATAGCAATCAGCCCCAGCATTTT. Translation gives CASGPYSNQPQHF.

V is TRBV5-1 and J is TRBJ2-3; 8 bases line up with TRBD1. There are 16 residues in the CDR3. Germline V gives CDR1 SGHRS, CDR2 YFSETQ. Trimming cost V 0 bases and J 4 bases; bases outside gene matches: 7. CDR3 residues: CASSLAGQGPADTQYF. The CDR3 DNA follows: TGCGCCAGCAGCTTGGCCGGACAGGGCCCCGCAGATACGCAGTATTTT.

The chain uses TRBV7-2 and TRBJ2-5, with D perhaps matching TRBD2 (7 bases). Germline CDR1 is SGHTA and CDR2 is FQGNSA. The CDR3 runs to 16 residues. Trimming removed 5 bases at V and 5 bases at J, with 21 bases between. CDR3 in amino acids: CASSQRGGGSTETQYF. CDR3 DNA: TGTGCCAGCAGCCAACGGGGAGGGGGTAGTACGGAGACCCAGTACTTC.

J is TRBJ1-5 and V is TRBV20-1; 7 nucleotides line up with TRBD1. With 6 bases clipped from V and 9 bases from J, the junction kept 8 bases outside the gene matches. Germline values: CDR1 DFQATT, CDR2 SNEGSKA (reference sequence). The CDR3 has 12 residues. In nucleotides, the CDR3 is TGCAGTGCCGGGACAGCCAATGGGCCCCAGCATTTT. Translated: CSAGTANGPQHF.